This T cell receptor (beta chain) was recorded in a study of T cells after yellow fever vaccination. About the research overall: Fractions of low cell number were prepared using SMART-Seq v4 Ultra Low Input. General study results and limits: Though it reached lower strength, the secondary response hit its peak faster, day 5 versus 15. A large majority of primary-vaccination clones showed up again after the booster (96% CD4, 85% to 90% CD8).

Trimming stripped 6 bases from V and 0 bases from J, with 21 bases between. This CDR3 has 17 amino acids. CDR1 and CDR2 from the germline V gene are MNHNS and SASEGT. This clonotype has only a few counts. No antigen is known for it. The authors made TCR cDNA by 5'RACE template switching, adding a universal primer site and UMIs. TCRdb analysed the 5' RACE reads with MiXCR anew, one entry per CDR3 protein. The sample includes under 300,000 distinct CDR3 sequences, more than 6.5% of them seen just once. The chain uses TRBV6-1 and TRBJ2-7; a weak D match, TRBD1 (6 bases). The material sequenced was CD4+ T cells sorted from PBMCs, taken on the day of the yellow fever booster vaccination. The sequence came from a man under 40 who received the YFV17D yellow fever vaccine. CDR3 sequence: CASSREGGHQSSYEQYF. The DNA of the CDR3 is TGTGCCAGCAGCCGCGAAGGGGGACACCAGAGCTCCTACGAGCAGTACTTC.